This T cell receptor (beta chain) was captured by sequencing in a study of beta chain features in type 1 diabetes. Germline assignment: CDR1 SGHNT and CDR2 YYREEE (reference sequence). Trimming stripped 0 bases from V and 9 bases from J, with 13 bases between. The CDR3 extends over 14 amino acids. Study findings and constraints: Researchers report that Type 1 diabetes patients had moderately but significantly shorter TCRB CDR3s across all four CD4+ subsets. PCR might show a preference for shorter templates, equally across patients and controls.

This clone was seen a handful of times. Its antigen is unknown. The whole isolated RNA underwent reverse transcription, so sequencing captured expressed TCRB transcripts. Assay: immunoSEQ multiplex PCR; the TCRdb copy retains only in-frame clones and omits some. The data show 680,000 or so clones, about an eighth seen once. Sequencing was carried out using naive CD4+ T cells from blood. This TCR was recovered from a man younger than 30 with type 1 diabetes. This sequence joins TRBV5-4 and TRBJ2-1; TRBD2 is a possible D gene (7 bases). The CDR3 spells CASSLVSGEGEQFF. DNA of the CDR3: TGTGCCAGCAGCTTGGTTTCAGGGGAGGGTGAGCAGTTCTTC.